The rows below give T cell receptor beta chains drawn from one sample of a study of shared T cell receptors in the human thymus. Profiled with immunoSEQ multiplex PCR; TCRdb holds only in-frame clones, not every one. The sample has over 350,000 clones, 85% to 95% seen once; the top ten hold around 0.018%. Specimen: thymocytes. All receptors come from a human donor. CDR3s include the opening cysteine and the closing phenylalanine or tryptophan. The D gene is left open where the match is weak.

>TRBJ2-1|17|TRBD2|TRBV7-3
CASSLHGTSGRRNEQFF
>TRBJ2-2|18|-|TRBV5-4
CASSPGWWAGLNTGELFF
>TRBJ2-5|17|TRBD2|TRBV7-2
CASSCVPSGRAEETQYF
>TRBJ2-1|15|TRBD2|TRBV5-8
CASSETSGYYNEQFF
>TRBJ2-7|17|TRBD2|TRBV14
CASSPTSGSLQPYEQYF
>TRBJ2-7|15|-|TRBV6-6
CASSYSNGRTYEQYF
>TRBJ1-2|13|-|TRBV5-1
CASGDSANYGYTF
>TRBJ2-5|14|TRBD1|TRBV10-3
CAIKGAGGGETQYF
>TRBJ1-5|17|TRBD1|TRBV28
CASTQPPGQASNQPQHF
>TRBJ2-7|12|-|TRBV7-9
CASSDFFYEQYF
>TRBJ2-7|15|TRBD2|TRBV5-1
CASSPSGDPPYEQYF
>TRBJ2-7|15|-|TRBV27
CASSLSPGHNYEQYF
>TRBJ2-1|15|-|TRBV27
CASRLISDRYNEQFF
>TRBJ2-6|18|TRBD2|TRBV7-8
CASSFGLAGGVGANVLTF
>TRBJ2-1|13|-|TRBV4-2
CASSQRSKGEQFF
>TRBJ1-6|16|TRBD1|TRBV15
CATSRDIGAGGSPLHF
>TRBJ2-3|19|-|TRBV4-3
CASSQEEPSTGTSTDTQYF
>TRBJ2-1|16|-|TRBV7-3
CASSLKQGCSYNEQFF
>TRBJ2-7|16|TRBD2|TRBV15
CATSRDSASGREEQYF
>TRBJ2-5|14|-|TRBV6-5
CASSYSSSRETQYF
>TRBJ2-1|16|TRBD2|TRBV6-1
CASSAPTSASYNEQFF
>TRBJ2-7|18|TRBD2|TRBV5-4
CASSLSKLAGGSPYEQYF
>TRBJ2-7|14|-|TRBV4-3
CASSQDYSLYEQYF
>TRBJ1-1|15|-|TRBV28
CASSLCGGGNTEAFF
>TRBJ1-4|15|-|TRBV7-9
CASSFGWSTNEKLFF